The rows below give T cell receptor beta chains drawn from one sample of a study of brain T cells in children with intractable seizures. TCRdb's copy holds only in-frame clones and misses some; the assay was immunoSEQ multiplex PCR. The sample has tens of thousands of clones, approximately 94% seen once. The sample here was peripheral blood, taken at surgery. Receptor source: a boy under two years old with tuberous sclerosis and intractable seizures. Both conserved end residues are part of each CDR3. Each record gives: clone size, D gene, V gene, J gene, CDR3 protein, CDR3 DNA. A D gene is named only where the DNA matches it firmly. Clone size, where shown, is once, few, many, or a class for clones that have expanded.

clone_size: .
d_call: TRBD2
v_call: TRBV18
j_call: TRBJ2-7
cdr3_aa: CASSPRGGLGEQYF
cdr3_nt: TGTGCCAGCTCACCACGGGGGGGTTTGGGAGAGCAGTACTTC

clone_size: .
d_call: .
v_call: TRBV19
j_call: TRBJ2-2
cdr3_aa: CASSIQGTGELFF
cdr3_nt: TGTGCCAGTAGTATCCAGGGCACCGGGGAGCTGTTTTTT

clone_size: .
d_call: .
v_call: TRBV6-1
j_call: TRBJ2-1
cdr3_aa: CASSEGLGTYNEQFF
cdr3_nt: TGTGCCAGCAGTGAGGGGCTTGGGACCTACAATGAGCAGTTCTTC

clone_size: .
d_call: TRBD2
v_call: TRBV19
j_call: TRBJ2-2
cdr3_aa: CASSIFWGASGNSNTGELFF
cdr3_nt: TGTGCCAGTAGTATTTTTTGGGGAGCTAGCGGGAACTCGAACACCGGGGAGCTGTTTTTT

clone_size: .
d_call: TRBD2
v_call: TRBV19
j_call: TRBJ2-3
cdr3_aa: CASSREGTSTDTQYF
cdr3_nt: TGTGCCAGTAGTAGGGAGGGAACTAGCACAGATACGCAGTATTTT

clone_size: .
d_call: .
v_call: TRBV10-3
j_call: TRBJ2-3
cdr3_aa: CAISPGDLEGPDTQYF
cdr3_nt: TGTGCCATCAGTCCCGGGGACCTGGAGGGTCCAGATACGCAGTATTTT

clone_size: .
d_call: .
v_call: TRBV7-9
j_call: TRBJ1-1
cdr3_aa: CASSLSGTDTEAFF
cdr3_nt: TGTGCCAGCAGCTTAAGCGGTACGGACACTGAAGCTTTCTTT

clone_size: few
d_call: .
v_call: TRBV7-9
j_call: TRBJ2-7
cdr3_aa: CASSSSEGTSYEQYF
cdr3_nt: TGTGCCAGCAGCTCGTCCGAGGGCACCTCCTACGAGCAGTACTTC

clone_size: once
d_call: .
v_call: TRBV7-6
j_call: TRBJ2-5
cdr3_aa: CASSLVLGTQETQYF
cdr3_nt: TGTGCCAGCAGCTTAGTTTTAGGGACCCAAGAGACCCAGTACTTC

clone_size: .
d_call: .
v_call: TRBV2
j_call: TRBJ2-2
cdr3_aa: CASSPRGSGELFF
cdr3_nt: TGTGCCAGCAGTCCCCGCGGGTCCGGGGAGCTGTTTTTT

clone_size: .
d_call: .
v_call: TRBV7-9
j_call: TRBJ1-4
cdr3_aa: CASSLGSGWGDEKLFF
cdr3_nt: TGTGCCAGCAGCTTAGGTTCAGGGTGGGGCGATGAAAAACTGTTTTTT

clone_size: .
d_call: TRBD2
v_call: TRBV30
j_call: TRBJ2-3
cdr3_aa: CAWRRTSLASTDTQYF
cdr3_nt: TGTGCCTGGAGACGGACTAGTTTGGCGAGCACAGATACGCAGTATTTT

clone_size: .
d_call: .
v_call: TRBV19
j_call: TRBJ1-3
cdr3_aa: CASNPSSRGLSGNTIYF
cdr3_nt: TGTGCCAGTAACCCCAGCTCCAGGGGACTCTCTGGAAACACCATATATTTT

clone_size: .
d_call: .
v_call: TRBV12-3/TRBV12-4
j_call: TRBJ2-7
cdr3_aa: CASSFLAYEQYF
cdr3_nt: TGTGCCAGCAGTTTCCTAGCCTACGAGCAGTACTTC

clone_size: .
d_call: .
v_call: TRBV25-1
j_call: TRBJ2-3
cdr3_aa: CASSEVTGMTDTQYF
cdr3_nt: TGTGCCAGCAGTGAAGTTACAGGGATGACAGATACGCAGTATTTT

clone_size: .
d_call: .
v_call: TRBV11-3
j_call: TRBJ2-3
cdr3_aa: CASSPTGLGTDTQYF
cdr3_nt: TGTGCCAGCAGCCCGACGGGGTTGGGCACAGATACGCAGTATTTT

clone_size: .
d_call: .
v_call: TRBV13
j_call: TRBJ2-7
cdr3_aa: CASSSGRESEQYF
cdr3_nt: TGTGCCAGCAGCTCCGGTAGGGAGTCCGAGCAGTACTTC

clone_size: .
d_call: TRBD1
v_call: TRBV29-1
j_call: TRBJ2-3
cdr3_aa: CSVEDPRTGLTDTQYF
cdr3_nt: TGCAGCGTTGAAGATCCCCGGACAGGACTCACAGATACGCAGTATTTT

clone_size: .
d_call: .
v_call: TRBV6-1
j_call: TRBJ2-1
cdr3_aa: CASSEGLEREQFF
cdr3_nt: TGTGCCAGCAGTGAGGGACTGGAGAGGGAGCAGTTCTTC

clone_size: .
d_call: .
v_call: TRBV3-1/TRBV3-2
j_call: TRBJ2-2
cdr3_aa: CASSQIGAGELFF
cdr3_nt: TGTGCCAGCAGCCAGATCGGGGCCGGGGAGCTGTTTTTT

clone_size: .
d_call: .
v_call: TRBV7-9
j_call: TRBJ1-4
cdr3_aa: CASSPTNEKLFF
cdr3_nt: TGTGCCAGCAGCCCAACTAATGAAAAACTGTTTTTT

clone_size: .
d_call: TRBD2
v_call: TRBV5-1
j_call: TRBJ2-1
cdr3_aa: CASSFLAGFNNEQFF
cdr3_nt: TGCGCCAGCAGCTTTTTAGCGGGGTTTAACAATGAGCAGTTCTTC

clone_size: .
d_call: .
v_call: TRBV9
j_call: TRBJ1-2
cdr3_aa: CASSVDVFSGYTF
cdr3_nt: TGTGCCAGCAGCGTAGACGTTTTTAGCGGCTACACCTTC

clone_size: .
d_call: .
v_call: TRBV7-9
j_call: TRBJ1-2
cdr3_aa: CASRPNFGTSTNYGYTF
cdr3_nt: TGTGCCAGCAGACCAAACTTCGGGACAAGTACTAACTATGGCTACACCTTC

clone_size: .
d_call: TRBD1
v_call: TRBV9
j_call: TRBJ1-2
cdr3_aa: CASSLDRGYGYTF
cdr3_nt: TGTGCCAGCAGCCTCGACAGGGGCTATGGCTACACCTTC

clone_size: once
d_call: .
v_call: TRBV28
j_call: TRBJ1-1
cdr3_aa: CASSLYGIGEGSALEAFF
cdr3_nt: TGTGCCAGCAGTTTATACGGTATAGGGGAGGGCAGCGCATTAGAAGCTTTCTTT

clone_size: .
d_call: .
v_call: TRBV29-1
j_call: TRBJ2-7
cdr3_aa: CSVSGTLNYEQYF
cdr3_nt: TGCAGCGTTTCCGGGACATTAAACTACGAGCAGTACTTC

clone_size: .
d_call: .
v_call: TRBV6-5
j_call: TRBJ1-4
cdr3_aa: CASRSNEKLFF
cdr3_nt: TGTGCCAGCAGGTCTAATGAAAAACTGTTTTTT

clone_size: .
d_call: .
v_call: TRBV30
j_call: TRBJ2-7
cdr3_aa: CAWEDSYEQYF
cdr3_nt: TGTGCCTGGGAAGACAGTTACGAGCAGTACTTC

clone_size: once
d_call: .
v_call: TRBV6-5
j_call: TRBJ2-3
cdr3_aa: CASSWGPLGDTQYF
cdr3_nt: TGTGCCAGCAGTTGGGGGCCTCTAGGGGATACGCAGTATTTT

clone_size: .
d_call: TRBD1
v_call: TRBV3-1/TRBV3-2
j_call: TRBJ1-1
cdr3_aa: CASSQFDRGQIRGTEAFF
cdr3_nt: TGTGCCAGCAGCCAATTTGACAGGGGGCAAATTCGTGGCACTGAAGCTTTCTTT

clone_size: .
d_call: TRBD1
v_call: TRBV29-1
j_call: TRBJ2-1
cdr3_aa: CSVEIQFTGGSYNEQFF
cdr3_nt: TGCAGCGTTGAAATCCAATTCACAGGGGGCTCCTACAATGAGCAGTTCTTC

clone_size: few
d_call: .
v_call: TRBV7-9
j_call: TRBJ1-5
cdr3_aa: CASSPNDPGDQPQHF
cdr3_nt: TGTGCCAGCAGCCCTAACGATCCTGGGGATCAGCCCCAGCATTTT

clone_size: .
d_call: .
v_call: TRBV11-2
j_call: TRBJ1-3
cdr3_aa: CASSLVVPGRISGNTIYF
cdr3_nt: TGTGCCAGCAGCTTAGTAGTCCCCGGACGGATCTCTGGAAACACCATATATTTT

clone_size: .
d_call: TRBD1
v_call: TRBV5-1
j_call: TRBJ1-2
cdr3_aa: CASSFQTGNYGYTF
cdr3_nt: TGCGCCAGCAGCTTCCAGACAGGGAACTATGGCTACACCTTC

clone_size: .
d_call: .
v_call: TRBV18
j_call: TRBJ2-1
cdr3_aa: CASSPSGAYNEQFF
cdr3_nt: TGTGCCAGCTCACCATCGGGGGCCTACAATGAGCAGTTCTTC

clone_size: .
d_call: TRBD1
v_call: TRBV10-2
j_call: TRBJ1-1
cdr3_aa: CASSEWTGTEAFF
cdr3_nt: TGCGCCAGCAGTGAGTGGACAGGGACTGAAGCTTTCTTT

clone_size: .
d_call: TRBD1
v_call: TRBV27
j_call: TRBJ1-5
cdr3_aa: CASTGDRVRQPQHF
cdr3_nt: TGTGCCAGCACAGGGGACAGGGTCCGTCAGCCCCAGCATTTT

clone_size: once
d_call: TRBD2
v_call: TRBV30
j_call: TRBJ2-1
cdr3_aa: CAWSVQGGGANEQFF
cdr3_nt: TGTGCCTGGAGTGTACAGGGCGGGGGGGCGAATGAGCAGTTCTTC

clone_size: few
d_call: .
v_call: TRBV5-1
j_call: TRBJ2-5
cdr3_aa: CASSLVGLQETQYF
cdr3_nt: TGCGCCAGCAGCTTGGTCGGCCTTCAAGAGACCCAGTACTTC

clone_size: .
d_call: .
v_call: TRBV24-1
j_call: TRBJ1-1
cdr3_aa: CATSDLPPNYMNTEAFF
cdr3_nt: TGTGCCACCAGTGATCTCCCCCCTAACTACATGAACACTGAAGCTTTCTTT

clone_size: .
d_call: .
v_call: TRBV7-2
j_call: TRBJ2-3
cdr3_aa: CASSLAALYTDTQYF
cdr3_nt: TGTGCCAGCAGCTTGGCAGCGCTGTACACAGATACGCAGTATTTT

clone_size: .
d_call: .
v_call: TRBV27
j_call: TRBJ2-7
cdr3_aa: CASSLVGSRDEQYF
cdr3_nt: TGTGCCAGCAGTTTAGTCGGGAGCCGGGACGAGCAGTACTTC

clone_size: .
d_call: TRBD1
v_call: TRBV30
j_call: TRBJ2-7
cdr3_aa: CAWSMGQGTLYEQYF
cdr3_nt: TGTGCCTGGAGTATGGGACAGGGGACCCTCTACGAGCAGTACTTC

clone_size: .
d_call: TRBD1
v_call: TRBV11-2
j_call: TRBJ1-5
cdr3_aa: CASSPGQVRSNQPQHF
cdr3_nt: TGTGCCAGCAGCCCAGGACAGGTGCGGAGCAATCAGCCCCAGCATTTT

clone_size: .
d_call: .
v_call: TRBV5-1
j_call: TRBJ1-3
cdr3_aa: CASSLGNPLLGNTIYF
cdr3_nt: TGCGCCAGCAGCTTGGGCAATCCCTTACTAGGAAACACCATATATTTT

clone_size: .
d_call: .
v_call: TRBV7-6
j_call: TRBJ2-2
cdr3_aa: CASSLTQDGPITGELFF
cdr3_nt: TGTGCCAGCAGCCTCACTCAAGACGGCCCCATCACCGGGGAGCTGTTTTTT

clone_size: .
d_call: .
v_call: TRBV9
j_call: TRBJ2-6
cdr3_aa: CASSHRSGANVLTF
cdr3_nt: TGTGCCAGCAGCCACCGTTCTGGGGCCAACGTCCTGACTTTC

clone_size: .
d_call: .
v_call: TRBV4-1
j_call: TRBJ1-1
cdr3_aa: CASSHEDLNTEAFF
cdr3_nt: TGCGCCAGCAGCCACGAGGACCTGAACACTGAAGCTTTCTTT

clone_size: .
d_call: TRBD2
v_call: TRBV11-2
j_call: TRBJ2-2
cdr3_aa: CASSLSGGKTGELFF
cdr3_nt: TGTGCCAGCAGCTTGTCGGGGGGGAAGACCGGGGAGCTGTTTTTT

clone_size: .
d_call: TRBD1
v_call: TRBV28
j_call: TRBJ1-1
cdr3_aa: CASSLGTGGVNTEAFF
cdr3_nt: TGTGCCAGCAGTCTAGGGACAGGGGGCGTGAACACTGAAGCTTTCTTT

clone_size: .
d_call: .
v_call: TRBV28
j_call: TRBJ2-1
cdr3_aa: CASSFRLRARNEQFF
cdr3_nt: TGTGCCAGCAGTTTCCGCTTGAGGGCTCGAAATGAGCAGTTCTTC